Included here is one TCR beta chain sequence, with context. The target of this receptor is not known. No much larger clone exists at a distance of one base, and base qualities are not known. This record belongs to a study of blood T cells in healthy people across ages (dated by TCRdb to between 2014 and 2017). Study-wide context: In model experiments, template switching captured about one uniquely barcoded TCR beta cDNA molecule for every two T cells. The study measured age-related changes in TCR beta repertoire diversity using deep sequencing normalized with unique cDNA molecular identifiers. Four age groups were formed from the donors: young (average roughly 16 years), middle-aged (more than 35), aged (about 62) and long-lived (82). Two additional independent replicas of 1 million unique cDNA reads from the same blood draw were analyzed for two donors (one aged 18 to 30 and one aged 80 or older). What the authors observed across the whole study: A strong correlation was found between observed TCR beta diversity and the percentage of naive T cells measured by flow cytometry. The CMV infection status of donors was not known, potentially confounding age-related changes in expanded clonotypes. Estimates of total diversity based on one million sequenced T cells were regarded as lower bounds and as underestimates. Observed TCR beta diversity per million T cells fell roughly linearly with age, and a significant reduction was already apparent by age about 43. Conclusive comparison of naive and antigen-experienced compartments was prevented by the profiling of bulk unsorted PBMCs. Compared with the aged group, more naive CD4+ T cells, fewer expanded clones and increased TCR diversity were shown by the long-lived group, suggesting age selection.

The donors were 40 or so Caucasian individuals from Russia, aged roughly 6 to 95 years, who were systemically healthy. Each donor gave about 10 milliliters of peripheral blood, drawn into EDTA-treated Vacutainer tubes. PBMCs were isolated by Ficoll-Paque density-gradient centrifugation, with at least 6.5 million obtained per sample. Trizol reagent was used to extract total RNA from PBMCs, with at least 5 micrograms per sample. The percentages of naive CD45RAhigh/CD27high T cells were determined by flow cytometry on a PBMC aliquot from every donor. The protocol used for the library was 5' RACE. Data came from an Illumina HiSeq 2500. A second PCR of about 7 to 12 cycles was run with a J-beta primer mix and a sample-barcoded 5' primer. A template-switch 5' adaptor carrying 12 random nucleotides introduced a unique molecular identifier onto each TCR beta cDNA molecule. At least 3 million CDR3-containing paired-end reads were obtained from each sample. First-strand cDNA was synthesized from all RNA with the Mint cDNA synthesis kit, primed by a TRBC-specific oligonucleotide. All cDNA was treated with uracil-DNA glycosylase and then went through a first 18-cycle PCR with the universal primers M1SS and BC2_uni_R. On the authors' methods: Each sample was normalized by randomly selecting 1 million high-quality reads, each carrying a distinct molecular identifier. Instead of being binned into consensus sequences, reads with shared molecular identifiers were discarded. MiTCR, set to a Q25 quality threshold and the strictest error-elimination algorithm, was used for CDR3 identification, clonotype clustering and error correction. Lower-bound total TCR beta diversity was estimated with a nonparametric unseen species model using Euler transformation. TCRdb took the public reads, trimmed them with fastp at Q25, ran MiXCR for clone calling and kept in-frame beta chains. CDR3 protein sequences are deduplicated, and each keeps its most common genes and DNA. Here the V and J calls rest on TCRdb's processing, not on the authors' analysis. For this sample there are about 780,000 distinct CDR3 sequences; roughly 26% appear just once. The ten largest clones represent about 2.9% of the sample.

Including cysteine and phenylalanine, the CDR3 has 15 amino acids. Of all the DNA, just the CDR3 is kept, 45 bases in frame from base 1. CDR1 and CDR2, looked up from the germline V gene, are KGHSH and LQKENI. V was cut back by 3 bases and J by 4 bases, leaving a gap of 13 bases between them. These same data were also listed under a study on T cells of mothers and their children. As described in the second report: The donors were nine systemically healthy Caucasian individuals, made up of three mothers and their six children. cDNA synthesis used all of the extracted RNA, with 1.5 ug of RNA in each 15 ul reaction. In the second PCR, the M1S primer added sample barcodes and 2-4 random nucleotides. More than 9 million TCR beta CDR3 reads were obtained from each mother, and some 3.2 million reads were obtained from each child. TCR recombination output is similarly shaped by thymic selection in related and unrelated pairs, with a minor effect exerted by inherited differences. Normalized repertoire overlap in related mother-child pairs was always slightly higher than in unrelated mother-child pairs, but the difference was never significant. No persistent microchimeric T cell clones were detected, at a sensitivity of 90 to 100 clones per million clonotypes. In the study, deep NGS was used to compare the TCR beta repertoires of mothers and children, and features distinguishing related mother-child pairs from unrelated individuals were sought. On average, the children were 11 +/- 4 years old, while the mothers were approximately 40 +/- 4 years old. After adapters were ligated using NEBNext reagents, the libraries underwent 100+100 nt paired-end sequencing on an Illumina HiSeq 2000. Mother and child libraries were prepared a month apart and sequenced in separate runs to prevent cross-contamination. For each donor, between 500,000 and 2,000,000 distinct TCR beta clonotypes were identified. Naive TCR beta clonotypes were estimated from low-frequency clonotypes matched to each donor's FACS-determined naive share, without sorting.

The sample comprised blood. The TCR originated in a boy younger than 18 in good health. Recombination connected TRBV18 to TRBJ2-1; the D gene cannot be named for sure. The DNA reads TGTGCCAGCTCACCTGCATCGACACCTTACAATGAGCAGTTCTTC. Its translation reads: CASSPASTPYNEQFF. Here the CDR3 is joined to the reference TRBV18 and TRBJ2-1 genes, and the full variable domain is: NAGVMQNPRHLVRRRGQEARLRCSPMKGHSHVYWYRQLPEEGLKFMVYLQKENIIDESGMPKERFSAEFPKEGPSILRIQQVVRGDSAAYFCASSPASTPYNEQFFGPGTRLTVL.